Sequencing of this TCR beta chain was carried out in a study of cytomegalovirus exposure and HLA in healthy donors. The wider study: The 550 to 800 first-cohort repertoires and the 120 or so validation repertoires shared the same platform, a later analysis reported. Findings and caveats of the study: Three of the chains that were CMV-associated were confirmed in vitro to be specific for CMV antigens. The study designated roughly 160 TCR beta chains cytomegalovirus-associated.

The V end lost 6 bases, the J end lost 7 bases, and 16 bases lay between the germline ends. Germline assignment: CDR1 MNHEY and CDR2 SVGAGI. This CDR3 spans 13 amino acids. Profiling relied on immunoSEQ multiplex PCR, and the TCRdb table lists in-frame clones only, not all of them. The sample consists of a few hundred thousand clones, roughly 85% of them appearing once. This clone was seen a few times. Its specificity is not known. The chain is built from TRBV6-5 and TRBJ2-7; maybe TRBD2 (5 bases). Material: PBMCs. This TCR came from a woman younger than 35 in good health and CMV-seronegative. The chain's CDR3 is CASSHPVTGEQYF. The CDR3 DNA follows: TGTGCCAGCAGCCACCCCGTAACGGGGGAGCAGTACTTC.